Below are 29 T cell receptor beta chains sequenced from a single sample in a study of cytomegalovirus exposure and HLA in healthy donors (TCRdb year 2017). Library preparation used the immunoSEQ multiplex PCR assay. The multiplex PCR relied on a mix of 60 forward primers for TCR Vbeta segments and 13 reverse primers for TCR Jbeta segments. TCRdb carries this immuneACCESS record with in-frame sequences only. Its versions omit some clonotypes, under half of them owing to an unresolved V gene in the studies checked, with the rest unexplained. This sample's table lists 45,000 to 55,000 clones. The ten largest account for more than 5.5% of the sample. Specimen: PBMCs. The origin of the receptors is a male donor in good health and CMV-seropositive.

This chain links TRBV18 with TRBJ1-2; D is possibly TRBD1 (6 bases). Germline V CDR1 and CDR2: KGHSH, LQKENI. The V end lost 4 bases, the J end lost 2 bases, and 14 bases lay between the germline ends. The CDR3 contains 15 residues. The CDR3 region is CASSQTTGGNYGYTF. The DNA for the CDR3 is TGTGCCAGCTCACAAACGACAGGTGGAAACTATGGCTACACCTTC.

The rearrangement joins TRBV11-1 to TRBJ2-5; TRBD2 might be the D (5 bases). Germline CDR1 is SGHAT and CDR2 is FQDESV (reference sequence). The V end lost 0 bases, the J end lost 4 bases, and 12 bases lay between the germline ends. There are 15 residues in the CDR3. CDR3 protein: CASSLAGLNAETQYF. The CDR3 nucleotides are TGTGCCAGCAGCTTAGCTGGACTGAACGCAGAGACCCAGTACTTC.

The chain links TRBV25-1 to TRBJ1-4, with 7 bases lining up with TRBD1. Germline CDR1 and CDR2: MGHDK and SYGVNS. Germline trimming cut 3 bases from V and 8 bases from J; bases unmatched to any gene: 15. CDR3 length: 17 residues. Written as DNA, the CDR3 is TGTGCCAGCAGTGAGCTCCCCGACAGGGCTTGGGGAGAAAAACTGTTTTTT. Translated, it gives CASSELPDRAWGEKLFF.

The chain employs TRBV10-3 and TRBJ1-2, with 7 positions matching TRBD1. The CDR3 runs 14 residues. J was trimmed by 4 bases and V by 3 bases; bases with no gene match: 5. The V gene's germline CDR1 is ENHRY and CDR2 SYGVKD. The CDR3 is CAISDQGVSYGYTF. CDR3 DNA sequence: TGTGCCATCAGTGATCAGGGGGTTAGCTATGGCTACACCTTC.

The rearrangement links TRBV6-5 to TRBJ1-1; 7 positions match TRBD1. J was trimmed by 0 bases and V by 2 bases; bases with no gene match: 3. The CDR3 covers 15 residues. Per germline, CDR1 MNHEY and CDR2 SVGAGI. CDR3 region: CASSYQTGMNTEAFF. The CDR3 bases are TGTGCCAGCAGTTACCAGACAGGGATGAACACTGAAGCTTTCTTT.

The chain couples TRBV10-3 to TRBJ2-3; 9 bases agree with TRBD2. CDR3 length equals 17 residues. CDR1 ENHRY and CDR2 SYGVKD come from the germline V gene. The trim removed 4 bases at V and 3 bases at J, leaving 11 bases unmatched. The CDR3 nucleotides read TGTGCCATCAGTGGAAATCCGGGGCGGGGGGGTACAGATACGCAGTATTTT. This translates into CAISGNPGRGGTDTQYF.

A remark on this clone: This sample also contains other DNA sequences that code for the same CDR3. This sequence joins TRBV2 and TRBJ2-3, with 8 bases matching TRBD1. Per the germline V gene, CDR1 is SNHLY and CDR2 is FYNNEI. With 3 bases clipped from V and 0 bases from J, the junction kept 14 bases outside the gene matches. This CDR3 contains 19 residues. The CDR3 DNA reads TGTGCCAGCAGTGATCTTCGGGACAGGCGACGACTTAGCACAGATACGCAGTATTTT. Translated: CASSDLRDRRRLSTDTQYF.

This CDR3 reads CASSSPGLAIEQFF. CDR3 DNA: TGTGCCAGCAGTTCACCGGGACTAGCGATTGAGCAGTTCTTC. The chain joins TRBV27 to TRBJ2-1, with TRBD2 matching over 10 bases. Per the germline V gene, CDR1 is MNHEY and CDR2 is SMNVEV (reference sequence). The length of the CDR3 is 14 residues. The V segment lost 4 bases and the J segment 9 bases; nucleotides outside the gene matches: 6.

The chain has TRBV4-1 and TRBJ1-1, with 9 bases fitting TRBD1. J was trimmed by 5 bases and V by 5 bases; bases with no gene match: 6. The germline gives CDR1 MGHRA, CDR2 YSYEKL. The CDR3 contains 14 residues. The CDR3 region is CASSLRQGGTEAFF. The CDR3 DNA reads as TGCGCCAGCAGCTTACGACAGGGGGGGACTGAAGCTTTCTTT.

This chain connects TRBV9 to TRBJ1-3, with a possible D match to TRBD1 (6 bases). V lost 3 bases and J lost 0, with 10 bases in between. The CDR3 runs 15 residues. Germline CDR1 SGDLS, CDR2 YYNGEE. CDR3 in DNA: TGTGCCAGCAGCGCCAGGGGTGACTCTGGAAACACCATATATTTT. Residues: CASSARGDSGNTIYF.

This chain connects TRBV7-2 to TRBJ2-7; 8 bases line up with TRBD1. This CDR3 has 15 amino acids. CDR1 and CDR2 from the germline V gene are SGHTA and FQGNSA. The trim removed 1 base at V and 6 bases at J, leaving 8 bases unmatched. DNA for the CDR3: TGTGCCAGCAGCTTAGTTGGCAGGGGGCAGGTCGAGCAGTACTTC. It codes for CASSLVGRGQVEQYF.

This chain uses TRBV9 with TRBJ2-2; 10 nucleotides agree with TRBD2. This CDR3 has 15 residues. V gave up 5 bases and J gave up 5 bases; unmatched junction bases: 6. Germline CDR1 SGDLS, CDR2 YYNGEE. In nucleotides, the CDR3 is TGTGCCAGCAGAAGCGGGGGGGCGTGGACCGGGGAGCTGTTTTTT. Protein product: CASRSGGAWTGELFF.

This sequence joins TRBV6-5 and TRBJ2-7; a weak D match, TRBD2 (5 bases). Trimming stripped 6 bases from V and 5 bases from J, with 11 bases between. Per germline, CDR1 MNHEY and CDR2 SVGAGI. The CDR3 is 12 amino acids. CDR3: CASRAGTNEQYF. In DNA, the CDR3 is TGTGCCAGCAGGGCGGGTACCAACGAGCAGTACTTC.

The chain combines TRBV29-1 with TRBJ1-2; D is unresolved. Germline V lookup: CDR1 SQVTM, CDR2 ANQGSEA. V lost 7 bases and J lost 9, with 21 bases in between. CDR3 size: 13 residues. CDR3 sequence reads: CSGIDDREGSYTF. The CDR3 DNA reads as TGCAGCGGGATCGATGACCGAGAGGGTAGCTACACCTTC. Filled out from reference TRBV29-1 and TRBJ1-2, the complete variable domain reads SAVISQKPSRDICQRGTSLTIQCQVDSQVTMMFWYRQQPGQSLTLIATANQGSEATYESGFVIDKFPISRPNLTFSTLTVSNMSPEDSSIYLCSGIDDREGSYTFGSGTRLTVV.

The chain uses TRBV29-1 and TRBJ2-7; the D gene is possibly TRBD1 (6 bases). The germline V gene encodes CDR1 SQVTM and CDR2 ANQGSEA. Trimming cost V 4 bases and J 2 bases, with 15 bases left between them. The CDR3 has 14 residues. The CDR3 DNA reads as TGCAGCGTTGTTCCCGACAGGAACACCTACGAGCAGTACTTC. The encoded protein is CSVVPDRNTYEQYF.

V usage is TRBV9 and J usage is TRBJ2-1, with D hard to call. The CDR3 runs to 13 residues. Trimming stripped 2 bases from V and 2 bases from J, with 5 bases between. From germline, CDR1 is SGDLS and CDR2 YYNGEE. The CDR3 sequence is CASSVETYNEQFF. The CDR3 DNA is TGTGCCAGCAGCGTGGAGACCTACAATGAGCAGTTCTTC.

This sequence joins TRBV5-1 and TRBJ2-7, with TRBD1 identical over 8 bases. The CDR3 covers 13 residues. Germline V gene lookup returns CDR1 SGHRS and CDR2 YFSETQ. The J segment lost 4 bases and the V segment lost 4 bases, leaving 4 bases of the junction unmatched. The CDR3 bases are TGCGCCAGCAGCAAGGGACAGGAATACGAGCAGTACTTC. This encodes CASSKGQEYEQYF.

V is TRBV4-1 and J is TRBJ2-2; a weak D match, TRBD2 (5 bases). This CDR3 is built from 17 residues. The V gene lost 4 bases and the J gene lost 5 bases, with 20 bases spanning the gap. Germline CDR1 MGHRA, CDR2 YSYEKL. The CDR3 here is CASSRDPDSRGTGELFF. CDR3 nucleotide sequence: TGCGCCAGCAGCCGAGATCCGGACTCCAGAGGGACCGGGGAGCTGTTTTTT.

As DNA, the CDR3 is TGTGCCAGCAGCGTCGGGACTGCTTTTGAGCAGTACTTC. This translates into CASSVGTAFEQYF. The chain recombines TRBV7-9 with TRBJ2-7; the D gene is possibly TRBD2 (6 bases). Germline CDR1 reads SEHNR; CDR2 reads FQNEAQ (reference sequence). V was trimmed by 5 bases and J by 7 bases, leaving 15 bases between them. The CDR3 covers 13 residues.

This chain joins TRBV18 and TRBJ1-6; 7 bases are a match to TRBD1. The length of the CDR3 is 13 residues. Germline CDR1 reads KGHSH; CDR2 reads LQKENI. The trim removed 6 bases at V and 7 bases at J, leaving 3 bases unmatched. The CDR3: CASSAGGNSPLHF. In DNA form, the CDR3 reads TGTGCCAGCTCGGCAGGGGGGAATTCACCCCTCCACTTT.

The chain has TRBV11-1 and TRBJ2-3; possible D gene TRBD2, 6 bases. Trimming pared 0 bases from V and 1 base from J, leaving 8 bases between. This CDR3 region has 15 residues. The germline CDR1 and CDR2 sequences are SGHAT and FQDESV (reference sequence). The DNA for the CDR3 is TGTGCCAGCAGCTTAGCTAGCGGTCGCACAGATACGCAGTATTTT. As protein: CASSLASGRTDTQYF.

V gene TRBV5-1 combines with J gene TRBJ1-2; 12 bases map to TRBD1. CDR3 length: 15 residues. CDR1 is SGHRS and CDR2 is YFSETQ in the germline V gene. Trimming at V came to 3 bases and at J to 6 bases, leaving 6 bases not matched to a gene. In DNA, the CDR3 is TGCGCCAGCAGCTGGGGACAGGGGGCATCAGATGGCTACACCTTC. Translated: CASSWGQGASDGYTF.

J is TRBJ2-5 and V is TRBV9, with a tentative D call TRBD2 (6 bases). The CDR3 totals 13 residues. From germline, CDR1 is SGDLS and CDR2 YYNGEE. The V end was cut by 0 bases, the J end by 7 bases, with 10 bases between. CDR3 in amino acids: CASSVAGEGTQYF. CDR3 nucleotides: TGTGCCAGCAGCGTAGCGGGGGAAGGGACCCAGTACTTC.

The chain carries TRBV5-1 and TRBJ2-3; TRBD1 matches at 10 bases. The CDR3 extends over 15 amino acids. V was clipped by 0 bases and J by 7 bases; unmatched bases: 5. The germline V gene has CDR1 SGHRS and CDR2 YFSETQ. CDR3 loop: CASSLGDRGQNTQYF. The CDR3 nucleotides are TGCGCCAGCAGCTTGGGGGACAGGGGTCAAAATACGCAGTATTTT.

V and J are TRBV19 and TRBJ1-2; 9 bases fit TRBD1. Unmatched junction bases numbered 5, after V lost 9 bases and J lost 0 bases. CDR1 is LNHDA, CDR2 SQIVND, per germline (reference sequence). The CDR3 is 14 residues long. This CDR3 is CASRGQGSNYGYTF. CDR3 sequence (DNA): TGTGCCAGCAGGGGACAGGGCTCTAACTATGGCTACACCTTC.

The chain is built from TRBV10-3 and TRBJ2-3; 9 bases agree with TRBD1. V shed 5 bases, J shed 5 bases, and the junction held 8 bases outside the gene matches. The germline CDR1 and CDR2 sequences are ENHRY and SYGVKD. The CDR3 has 15 amino acids. CDR3 in amino acids: CAISTGTGTQDTQYF. The DNA for the CDR3 is TGTGCCATCAGTACCGGGACAGGGACCCAAGATACGCAGTATTTT.

The chain recombines TRBV4-3 with TRBJ2-3, with 9 bases aligning to TRBD2. The V segment lost 1 base and the J segment 4 bases; nucleotides outside the gene matches: 6. Germline CDR1 is LGHNA and CDR2 is YSLEER. The CDR3 length is 16 residues. The CDR3 reads CASSQGFSGGSDTQYF. In nucleotides, the CDR3 is TGCGCCAGCAGCCAAGGGTTTAGCGGGGGCTCAGATACGCAGTATTTT.

The chain couples TRBV5-1 to TRBJ1-2; tentative D call: TRBD1 (5 bases). The CDR3 sequence is 13 residues long. Germline V gene lookup returns CDR1 SGHRS and CDR2 YFSETQ. Trimming pared 1 base from V and 2 bases from J, leaving 6 bases between. Here the CDR3 DNA reads TGCGCCAGCAGCTTGCGACAGAACTATGGCTACACCTTC. Residues: CASSLRQNYGYTF.

The chain recombines TRBV9 with TRBJ2-7; 15 bases fit TRBD2. Trimming took 4 bases from V and 1 from J; bases not matched to a gene: 6. The CDR3 covers 17 residues. Germline assignment: CDR1 SGDLS and CDR2 YYNGEE. CDR3 DNA: TGTGCCAGCAGCCTTGGACTAGCGGGGGGGAGTTCCTACGAGCAGTACTTC. This codes for CASSLGLAGGSSYEQYF.